One sample yielded the 23 T cell receptor beta chains listed below, sequenced in a study of control samples from healthy donors and cancer patients. Method: immunoSEQ multiplex PCR; TCRdb's copy keeps in-frame clones and lacks some. The sample carries 100,000 or so clones, approximately 91% recorded once. What was sequenced was blood. The receptors stem from a woman in her 30s in good health.

The table lists this clone with a count of one. The chain's CDR3 is CASSRQAGSGELFF. CDR3 bases: TGTGCCAGCAGCCGGCAGGCCGGATCCGGGGAGCTGTTTTTT. This rearrangement joins TRBV14 to TRBJ2-2, with D hard to call. The CDR3 loop spans 14 amino acids. The germline gives CDR1 SGHDN, CDR2 FVKESK. The ends were cut back, 4 bases at V and 6 bases at J, with 12 bases in the middle.

The chain uses TRBV6-5 and TRBJ2-7; weak D call: TRBD2 (6 bases). The V and J ends lost 7 bases and 3 bases respectively, with 13 bases between them. The CDR3 is 13 amino acids. CDR1 is MNHEY, CDR2 SVGAGI, per germline. The CDR3 loop is CASNRGLIYEQYF. In DNA, the CDR3 is TGTGCCAGCAATAGGGGACTGATCTACGAGCAGTACTTC.

This chain links TRBV6-6 with TRBJ1-6, with 8 bases identical to TRBD1. CDR1 and CDR2 from the germline V gene are MNHNY and SVGAGI (reference sequence). The CDR3 runs 18 residues. Unmatched junction bases numbered 9, after V lost 5 bases and J lost 0 bases. CDR3 loop: CASSLAGDRSSYNSPLHF. CDR3 nucleotides: TGTGCCAGCAGTCTAGCTGGGGACAGGAGCTCCTATAATTCACCCCTCCACTTT.

The chain is built from TRBV6-6 and TRBJ1-5; D remains unclear. The ends were cut back, 0 bases at V and 12 bases at J, with 15 bases in the middle. CDR1 and CDR2 from the germline V gene are MNHNY and SVGAGI (reference sequence). The CDR3 runs 14 residues. DNA of the CDR3: TGTGCCAGCAGTTACTCGGGCGGGCGAAGGCTCCAGCATTTT. Translating it yields CASSYSGGRRLQHF.

The chain has TRBV6-1 and TRBJ1-5, with 7 bases that match TRBD1. The CDR3 length is 15 residues. Germline CDR1 reads MNHNS; CDR2 reads SASEGT. V was pared by 0 bases and J by 9 bases, with 8 bases of the junction left unmatched. The CDR3 loop reads CASSEAWTGQGPQHF. CDR3 coding DNA: TGTGCCAGCAGTGAAGCCTGGACAGGCCAGGGGCCCCAGCATTTT.

The chain couples TRBV30 to TRBJ1-1; possible D gene TRBD1, 5 bases. This CDR3 comprises 11 residues. CDR1 is GTSNPN, CDR2 SVGIG, per germline (reference sequence). Trimming removed 3 bases from V and 9 bases from J, with 11 bases in between. DNA of the CDR3: TGTGCCTGGAGCCCGGGACCCAAAGCTTTCTTT. It yields the protein CAWSPGPKAFF.

Remarks on this clone: The junction departs from the called germline gene at one end, perhaps through a read error. The J gene is TRBJ1-1, the V gene TRBV30; weak D call: TRBD1 (5 bases). This CDR3 has 11 amino acids. Germline values: CDR1 GTSNPN, CDR2 SVGIG (reference sequence). The CDR3 spells CARSSQAEAFF. DNA of the CDR3: TGTGCCCGGAGCTCACAGGCTGAAGCTTTCTTT.

The chain uses TRBV30 and TRBJ1-4; D is perhaps TRBD1 (5 bases). Deletions cut 0 bases from V and 2 bases from J, with 16 bases between. Germline V gives CDR1 GTSNPN, CDR2 SVGIG (reference sequence). The CDR3 spans 17 residues. The DNA of the CDR3 is TGTGCCTGGAGTGTAAGGGGTAGGGGAGCGACTAATGAAAAACTGTTTTTT. Translated: CAWSVRGRGATNEKLFF.

This chain joins TRBV14 and TRBJ2-1, with 7 bases identical to TRBD2. The V segment lost 0 bases and the J segment 0 bases; nucleotides outside the gene matches: 5. Germline CDR1 SGHDN, CDR2 FVKESK. CDR3 length equals 17 residues. CDR3 protein: CASSQDVGLSSYNEQFF. Here the CDR3 DNA reads TGTGCCAGCAGCCAAGATGTGGGACTAAGCTCCTACAATGAGCAGTTCTTC.

The CDR3 loop is CASREGQNSNQPQHF. CDR3 nucleotides: TGTGCCAGCAGGGAGGGACAGAATTCCAATCAGCCCCAGCATTTT. This chain links TRBV5-4 with TRBJ1-5, with 7 bases matching TRBD1. Germline loops: CDR1 SGHNT, CDR2 YYREEE (reference sequence). The CDR3 has 15 amino acids. Unmatched junction bases numbered 8, after V lost 5 bases and J lost 3 bases.

The chain couples TRBV5-6 to TRBJ1-1, with 7 bases lining up with TRBD1. Trimming removed 4 bases from V and 2 bases from J; junction bases left unmatched: 5. The CDR3 is made up of 14 amino acids. In germline, CDR1 is SGHDT, CDR2 YYEEEE. The CDR3, as DNA: TGTGCCAGCAGCCGCGACAGGGCAAACACTGAAGCTTTCTTT. It is translated as CASSRDRANTEAFF.

V usage is TRBV10-1 and J usage is TRBJ2-5, with 7 positions matching TRBD2. J gave up 0 bases and V 5 bases, and 3 bases lay outside the gene matches. The CDR3 covers 14 residues. CDR1 and CDR2 from the germline V gene are WNHNN and SYGVQD (reference sequence). The CDR3 sequence: CASSRAGNQETQYF. The DNA for the CDR3 is TGCGCCAGCAGTAGAGCGGGGAACCAAGAGACCCAGTACTTC.

In DNA, the CDR3 is TGTGCCAGCAGATTGACAGGGGCTGGCTACACCTTC. As protein: CASRLTGAGYTF. This rearrangement joins TRBV6-5 to TRBJ1-2; 8 positions agree with TRBD1. The junction had 4 bases not matched to a gene; V was cut back by 6 bases and J by 7 bases. Looked up from germline, CDR1 is MNHEY and CDR2 is SVGAGI. CDR3 length: 12 residues.

The chain uses TRBV14 and TRBJ2-2, with no clear D. This CDR3 has 14 residues. From germline, CDR1 is SGHDN and CDR2 FVKESK. Trimming removed 2 bases from V and 3 bases from J, with 7 bases in between. The CDR3 is CASSQSPYTGELFF. In DNA form, the CDR3 reads TGTGCCAGCAGCCAATCCCCCTACACCGGGGAGCTGTTTTTT. Full variable domain (remainder filled in from reference TRBV14 and TRBJ2-2): EAGVTQFPSHSVIEKGQTVTLRCDPISGHDNLYWYRRVMGKEIKFLLHFVKESKQDESGMPNNRFLAERTGGTYSTLKVQPAELEDSGVYFCASSQSPYTGELFFGEGSRLTVL.

This chain connects TRBV27 to TRBJ2-5; D is perhaps TRBD1 (7 bases). The ends were cut back, 5 bases at V and 4 bases at J, with 17 bases in the middle. CDR1 is MNHEY, CDR2 SMNVEV, per germline (reference sequence). The CDR3 is 15 residues long. For the CDR3, the DNA is TGTGCCAGCAGTAAAACCCGACAGGGAGGAGAGACCCAGTACTTC. Translated: CASSKTRQGGETQYF.

The chain is built from TRBV28 and TRBJ2-5; 12 bases map to TRBD2. This CDR3 has 16 amino acids. Germline CDR1 is MDHEN and CDR2 is SYDVKM. With V trimmed by 5 bases and J by 4 bases, 8 bases remained unmatched. The CDR3 DNA reads TGTGCCAGCAGTCCACCTAGCGGGGGGGGAACAGAGACCCAGTACTTC. Translated: CASSPPSGGGTETQYF.

The chain carries TRBV30 and TRBJ1-3; D gene ambiguous. Looked up from germline, CDR1 is GTSNPN and CDR2 is SVGIG (reference sequence). Deletions cut 0 bases from V and 0 bases from J, with 6 bases between. CDR3 size: 14 residues. Here the CDR3 reads CAWSVGDSGNTIYF. CDR3 DNA: TGTGCCTGGAGTGTGGGAGACTCTGGAAACACCATATATTTT.

The chain joins TRBV14 to TRBJ2-1; 7 bases match TRBD2. J was trimmed by 7 bases and V by 4 bases; bases with no gene match: 13. The CDR3 runs 16 residues. The germline gives CDR1 SGHDN, CDR2 FVKESK. The DNA of the CDR3 is TGTGCCAGCAGCCGTCAAGGAGGACTAGTAACGAATGAGCAGTTCTTC. It specifies CASSRQGGLVTNEQFF.

This chain joins TRBV6-2 or TRBV6-3 and TRBJ1-5; 10 bases agree with TRBD1. There are 15 residues in the CDR3. Trimming took 4 bases from V and 11 from J; bases not matched to a gene: 11. Germline V gene data show CDR1 as MNHEY and CDR2 as SVGEGT. The CDR3 region has the DNA TGTGCCAGCAGTTCGCGGGACAGGGGACAGGGAACCCAGCATTTT. Translating it yields CASSSRDRGQGTQHF.

This clone appeared once. V is TRBV5-1 and J is TRBJ1-1; D perhaps matches TRBD1 (5 bases). The length of the CDR3 is 14 residues. Germline CDR1 SGHRS, CDR2 YFSETQ. Trimming removed 5 bases at V and 4 bases at J, with 15 bases between. This chain's CDR3 is CASSLSGAGTEAFF. The CDR3 DNA follows: TGCGCCAGCAGTCTGTCTGGGGCGGGCACTGAAGCTTTCTTT.

The genes are TRBV7-9 and TRBJ2-7, with 14 positions matching TRBD2. The ends lost 6 bases at V and 0 bases at J; junction bases unmatched: 4. CDR3 length: 16 residues. Germline V lookup: CDR1 SEHNR, CDR2 FQNEAQ (reference sequence). The CDR3 is CASSRTSGGSSYEQYF. Here the CDR3 DNA reads TGTGCCAGCAGTCGGACTAGCGGGGGGAGCTCCTACGAGCAGTACTTC.

The CDR3 region is CAWGGQFNSPLHF. For the CDR3, the DNA is TGTGCCTGGGGGGGACAGTTTAATTCACCCCTCCACTTT. The chain links TRBV30 to TRBJ1-6; 7 bases line up with TRBD1. The CDR3 is 13 amino acids. Losses at the gene ends were 5 bases for V and 6 bases for J; bases not matched to a gene: 4. From germline, CDR1 is GTSNPN and CDR2 SVGIG (reference sequence).

For the CDR3, the DNA is TGTGCCAGCAGCCAACTACAGGGTGATAATTCACCCCTCCACTTT. Its protein is CASSQLQGDNSPLHF. This chain joins TRBV3-1 (or the pseudogene TRBV3-2) and TRBJ1-6, with D tentatively TRBD1 (6 bases). The CDR3 extends over 15 amino acids. The V gene lost 2 bases and the J gene lost 5 bases, with 10 bases spanning the gap. CDR1 is LGHDT and CDR2 is YNNKEL in the germline V gene (reference sequence).